This T cell receptor (beta chain) was obtained from a study of shared clonotypes between healthy human individuals. Study summary: Per-donor plates numbered three CD4 naive, three CD4 memory, two CD8 naive and one CD8 memory.

Worth noting for this clone: What it recognizes is unknown.

Sequencing used immunoSEQ multiplex PCR; TCRdb keeps in-frame clones, though not all of them. The table includes over 1.5 million clones, under 99% detected once. Donors, without exception, were Caucasian adults residing in Nashville, Tennessee. The CDR3 is 16 residues long. V lost 4 bases and J lost 5, with 20 bases in between. Looked up from germline, CDR1 is SGHVS and CDR2 is FNYEAQ. Overall study results and limits: Among donors, clonotype sharing was expected to be affected by sequencing depth. Non-shared clonotypes were found to have lower generation probabilities than the clonotypes that were shared by all four of the sorted-subset donors.

V and J are TRBV7-6 and TRBJ2-5; the D gene is possibly TRBD1 (7 bases). The TCR originated in a man under 40 in good health. Specimen: naive CD4+ T cells sorted from blood. The subset: CD45RA+ positively selected. The CDR3 nucleotides are TGTGCCAGCAGCTCGCGGACAGGCGGAGGAGGGGAGACCCAGTACTTC. It is translated as CASSSRTGGGGETQYF.